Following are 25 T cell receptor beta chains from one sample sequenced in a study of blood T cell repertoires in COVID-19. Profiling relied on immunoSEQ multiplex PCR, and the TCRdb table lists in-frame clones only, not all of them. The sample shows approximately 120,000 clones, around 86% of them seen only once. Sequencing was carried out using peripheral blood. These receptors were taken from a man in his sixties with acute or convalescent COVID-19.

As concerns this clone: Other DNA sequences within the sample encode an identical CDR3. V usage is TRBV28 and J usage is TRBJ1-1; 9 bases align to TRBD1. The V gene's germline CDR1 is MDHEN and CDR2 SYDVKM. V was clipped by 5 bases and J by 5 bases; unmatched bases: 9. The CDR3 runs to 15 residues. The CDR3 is CASSPNRGRGTEAFF. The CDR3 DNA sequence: TGTGCCAGCAGTCCTAACAGGGGGCGCGGAACTGAAGCTTTCTTT.

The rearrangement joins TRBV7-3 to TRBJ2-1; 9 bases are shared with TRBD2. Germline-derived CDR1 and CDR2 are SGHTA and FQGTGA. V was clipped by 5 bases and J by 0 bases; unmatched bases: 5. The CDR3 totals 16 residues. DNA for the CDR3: TGTGCCAGCAGCACCATAGCGGGAGCCTCCTACAATGAGCAGTTCTTC. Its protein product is CASSTIAGASYNEQFF.

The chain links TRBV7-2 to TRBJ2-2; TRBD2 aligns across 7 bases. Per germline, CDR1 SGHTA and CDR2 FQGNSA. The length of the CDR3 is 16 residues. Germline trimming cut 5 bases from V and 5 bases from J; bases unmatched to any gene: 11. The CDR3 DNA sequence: TGTGCCAGCAGCCCCAGGGCGGGAGTAGGGACCGGGGAGCTGTTTTTT. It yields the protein CASSPRAGVGTGELFF.

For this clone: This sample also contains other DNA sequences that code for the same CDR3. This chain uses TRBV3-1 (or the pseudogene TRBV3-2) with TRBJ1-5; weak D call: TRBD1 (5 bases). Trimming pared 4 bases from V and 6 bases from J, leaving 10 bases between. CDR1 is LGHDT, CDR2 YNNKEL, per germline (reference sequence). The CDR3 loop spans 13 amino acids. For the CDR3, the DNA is TGTGCCAGCAGCCCGCCGGGGGGTCAGCCCCAGCATTTT. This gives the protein CASSPPGGQPQHF.

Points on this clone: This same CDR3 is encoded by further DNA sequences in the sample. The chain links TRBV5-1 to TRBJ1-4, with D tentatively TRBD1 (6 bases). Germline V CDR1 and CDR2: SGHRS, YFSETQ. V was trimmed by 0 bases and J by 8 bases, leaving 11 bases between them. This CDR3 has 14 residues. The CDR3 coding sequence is TGCGCCAGCAGCTTGGGTCAGGGGAACGAAAAACTGTTTTTT. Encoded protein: CASSLGQGNEKLFF.

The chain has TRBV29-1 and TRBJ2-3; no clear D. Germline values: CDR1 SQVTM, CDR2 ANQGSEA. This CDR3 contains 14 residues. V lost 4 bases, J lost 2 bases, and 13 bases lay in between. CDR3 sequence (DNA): TGCAGCGTTGTGAAGCCCCTTAACACAGATACGCAGTATTTT. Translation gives CSVVKPLNTDTQYF.

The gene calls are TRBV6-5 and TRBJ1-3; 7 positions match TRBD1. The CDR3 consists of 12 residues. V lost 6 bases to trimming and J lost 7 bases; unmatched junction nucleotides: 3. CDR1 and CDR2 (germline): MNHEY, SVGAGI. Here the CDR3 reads CASRATGNTIYF. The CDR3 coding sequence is TGTGCCAGCAGAGCGACAGGGAACACCATATATTTT.

CDR3 sequence: CASSGTGFYEQYF. The CDR3, as DNA: TGTGCCAGCAGTGGGACAGGGTTCTACGAGCAGTACTTC. The V call is TRBV2, the J call TRBJ2-7; 8 bases map to TRBD1. Looked up from germline, CDR1 is SNHLY and CDR2 is FYNNEI. The CDR3 has 13 amino acids. V lost 4 bases to trimming and J lost 3 bases; unmatched junction nucleotides: 2.

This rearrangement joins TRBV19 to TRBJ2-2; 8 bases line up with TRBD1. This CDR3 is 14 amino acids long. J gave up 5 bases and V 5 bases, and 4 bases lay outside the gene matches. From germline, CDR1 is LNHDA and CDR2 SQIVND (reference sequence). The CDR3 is CASSRGQGTGELFF. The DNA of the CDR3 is TGTGCCAGTAGTCGCGGACAGGGAACCGGGGAGCTGTTTTTT. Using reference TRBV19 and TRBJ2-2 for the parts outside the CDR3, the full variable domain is DGGITQSPKYLFRKEGQNVTLSCEQNLNHDAMYWYRQDPGQGLRLIYYSQIVNDFQKGDIAEGYSVSREKKESFPLTVTSAQKNPTAFYLCASSRGQGTGELFFGEGSRLTVL.

CDR3 sequence reads: CASSQTGRGTTNEKLFF. The CDR3 DNA is TGCGCCAGCAGCCAAACAGGGCGAGGTACAACTAATGAAAAACTGTTTTTT. The chain uses TRBV5-1 and TRBJ1-4; D is perhaps TRBD1 (6 bases). The V end was cut by 4 bases, the J end by 0 bases, with 16 bases between. The germline V gene has CDR1 SGHRS and CDR2 YFSETQ. The CDR3 contains 17 residues.

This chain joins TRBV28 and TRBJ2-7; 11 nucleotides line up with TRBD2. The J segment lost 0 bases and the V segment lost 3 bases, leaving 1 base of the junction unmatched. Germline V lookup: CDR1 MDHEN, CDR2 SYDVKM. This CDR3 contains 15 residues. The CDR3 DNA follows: TGTGCCAGCAGTTTCACTAGCGGGAGCTCCTACGAGCAGTACTTC. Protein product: CASSFTSGSSYEQYF.

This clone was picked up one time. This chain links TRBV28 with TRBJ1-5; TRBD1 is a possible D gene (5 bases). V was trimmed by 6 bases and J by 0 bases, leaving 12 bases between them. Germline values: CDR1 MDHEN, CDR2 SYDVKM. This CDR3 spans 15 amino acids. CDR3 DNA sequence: TGTGCCAGCAGGGACGGAGGGGTTAGCAATCAGCCCCAGCATTTT. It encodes CASRDGGVSNQPQHF.

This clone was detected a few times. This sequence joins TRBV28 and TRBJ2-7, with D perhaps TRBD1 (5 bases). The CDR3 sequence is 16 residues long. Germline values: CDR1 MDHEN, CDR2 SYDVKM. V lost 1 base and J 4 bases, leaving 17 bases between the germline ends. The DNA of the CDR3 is TGTGCCAGCAGTTTATCGGGCCTGGCAGGGCGATACGAGCAGTACTTC. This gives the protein CASSLSGLAGRYEQYF.

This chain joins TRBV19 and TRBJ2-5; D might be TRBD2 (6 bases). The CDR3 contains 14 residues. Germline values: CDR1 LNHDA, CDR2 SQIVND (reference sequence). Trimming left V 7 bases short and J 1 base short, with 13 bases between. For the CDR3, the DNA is TGTGCCAGTAAATTTGGGGACTCCCAAGAGACCCAGTACTTC. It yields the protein CASKFGDSQETQYF.

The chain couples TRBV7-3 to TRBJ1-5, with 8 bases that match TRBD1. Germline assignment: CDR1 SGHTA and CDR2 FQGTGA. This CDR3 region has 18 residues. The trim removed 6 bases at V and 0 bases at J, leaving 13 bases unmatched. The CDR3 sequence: CASRTRDRGYYSNQPQHF. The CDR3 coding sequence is TGTGCCAGCAGGACCCGAGACAGGGGATATTATAGCAATCAGCCCCAGCATTTT.

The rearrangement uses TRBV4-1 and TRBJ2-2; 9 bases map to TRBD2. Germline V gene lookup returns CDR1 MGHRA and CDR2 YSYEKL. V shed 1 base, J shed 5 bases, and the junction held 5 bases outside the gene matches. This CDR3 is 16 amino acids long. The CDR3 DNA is TGCGCCAGCAGCCAAGGACTAGCGGTGTCTACCGGGGAGCTGTTTTTT. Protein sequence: CASSQGLAVSTGELFF.

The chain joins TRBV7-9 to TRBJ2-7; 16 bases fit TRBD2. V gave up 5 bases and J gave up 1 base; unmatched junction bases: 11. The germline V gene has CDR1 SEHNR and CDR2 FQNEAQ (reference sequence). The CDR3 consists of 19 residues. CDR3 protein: CASSPLPGLAGGLSYEQYF. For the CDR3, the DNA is TGTGCCAGCAGCCCCCTTCCGGGACTAGCGGGAGGGCTGTCCTACGAGCAGTACTTC.

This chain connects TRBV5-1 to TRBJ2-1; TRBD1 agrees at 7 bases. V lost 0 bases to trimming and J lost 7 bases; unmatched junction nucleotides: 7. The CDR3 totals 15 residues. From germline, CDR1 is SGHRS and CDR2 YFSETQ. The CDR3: CASSLAGDRVNEQFF. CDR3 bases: TGCGCCAGCAGCTTGGCCGGAGACAGGGTTAATGAGCAGTTCTTC.

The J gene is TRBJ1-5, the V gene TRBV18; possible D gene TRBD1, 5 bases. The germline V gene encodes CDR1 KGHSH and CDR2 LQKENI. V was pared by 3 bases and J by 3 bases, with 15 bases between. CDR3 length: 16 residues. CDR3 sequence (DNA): TGTGCCAGCTCACCCGCGGACGACAGAACCAATCAGCCCCAGCATTTT. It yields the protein CASSPADDRTNQPQHF. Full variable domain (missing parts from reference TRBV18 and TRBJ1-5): NAGVMQNPRHLVRRRGQEARLRCSPMKGHSHVYWYRQLPEEGLKFMVYLQKENIIDESGMPKERFSAEFPKEGPSILRIQQVVRGDSAAYFCASSPADDRTNQPQHFGDGTRLSIL.

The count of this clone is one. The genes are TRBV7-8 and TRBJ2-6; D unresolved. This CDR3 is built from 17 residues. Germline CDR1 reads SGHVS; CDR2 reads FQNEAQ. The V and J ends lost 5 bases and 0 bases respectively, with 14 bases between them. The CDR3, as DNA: TGTGCCAGCAGCATTACCCTAGTGTTCTCTGGGGCCAACGTCCTGACTTTC. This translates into CASSITLVFSGANVLTF. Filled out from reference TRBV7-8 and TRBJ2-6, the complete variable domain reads GAGVSQSPRYKVAKRGQDVALRCDPISGHVSLFWYQQALGQGPEFLTYFQNEAQLDKSGLPSDRFFAERPEGSVSTLKIQRTQQEDSAVYLCASSITLVFSGANVLTFGAGSRLTVL.

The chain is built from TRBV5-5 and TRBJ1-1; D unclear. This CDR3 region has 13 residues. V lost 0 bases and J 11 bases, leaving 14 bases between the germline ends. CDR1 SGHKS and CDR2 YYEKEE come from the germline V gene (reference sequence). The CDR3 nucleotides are TGTGCCAGCAGCTTGGACAGATCCTATGGGGCTTTCTTT. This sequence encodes CASSLDRSYGAFF.

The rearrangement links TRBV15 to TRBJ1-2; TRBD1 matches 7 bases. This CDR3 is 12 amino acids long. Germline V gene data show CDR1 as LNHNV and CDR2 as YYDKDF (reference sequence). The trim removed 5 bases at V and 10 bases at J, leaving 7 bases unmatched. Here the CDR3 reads CATSAYRGYYTF. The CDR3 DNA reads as TGTGCCACCAGCGCCTACAGGGGATACTACACCTTC.

The chain's CDR3 is CASSLNGGWGEQYF. CDR3 sequence (DNA): TGTGCCAGCAGTCTCAACGGGGGTTGGGGCGAGCAGTACTTC. The chain is built from TRBV28 and TRBJ2-7; possibly TRBD2 for D (6 bases). V dropped 5 bases and J dropped 6 bases, with 17 bases sitting between them. The CDR3 is made up of 14 amino acids. Germline CDR1 and CDR2: MDHEN and SYDVKM.

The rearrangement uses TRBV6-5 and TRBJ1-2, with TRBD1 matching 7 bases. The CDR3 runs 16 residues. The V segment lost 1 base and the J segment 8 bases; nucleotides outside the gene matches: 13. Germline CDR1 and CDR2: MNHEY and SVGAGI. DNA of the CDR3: TGTGCCAGCAGTTACTTGCCCGTCACAGGGGTTGAGGGCTACACCTTC. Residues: CASSYLPVTGVEGYTF.

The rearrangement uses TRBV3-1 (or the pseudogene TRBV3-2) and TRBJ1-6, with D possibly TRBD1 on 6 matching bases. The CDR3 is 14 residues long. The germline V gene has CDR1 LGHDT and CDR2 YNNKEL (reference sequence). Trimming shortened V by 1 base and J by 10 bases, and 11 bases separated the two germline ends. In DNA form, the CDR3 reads TGTGCCAGCAGCCAAGGAACAGGGTTGTCACCCCTCCACTTT. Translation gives CASSQGTGLSPLHF.